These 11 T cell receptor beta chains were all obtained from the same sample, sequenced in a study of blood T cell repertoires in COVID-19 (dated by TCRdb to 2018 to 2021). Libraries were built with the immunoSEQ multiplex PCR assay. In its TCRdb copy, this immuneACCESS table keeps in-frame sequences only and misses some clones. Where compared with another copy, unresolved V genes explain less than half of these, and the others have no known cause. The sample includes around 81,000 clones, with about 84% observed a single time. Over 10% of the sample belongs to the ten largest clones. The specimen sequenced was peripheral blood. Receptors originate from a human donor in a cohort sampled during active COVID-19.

The CDR3 region has the DNA TGCGCCAGCAGCTTCGGACAGTACACCGGGGAGCTGTTTTTT. Its protein product is CASSFGQYTGELFF. The chain couples TRBV5-1 to TRBJ2-2, with a weak D call TRBD1 (6 bases). Between the trimmed V and J ends, which lost 2 bases and 3 bases, there was a span of 8 bases. The CDR3 extends over 14 amino acids. Germline CDR1 reads SGHRS; CDR2 reads YFSETQ.

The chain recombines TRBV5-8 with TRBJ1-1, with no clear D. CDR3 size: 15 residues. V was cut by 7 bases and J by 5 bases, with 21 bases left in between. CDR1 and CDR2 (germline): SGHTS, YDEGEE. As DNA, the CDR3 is TGTGCCAGCGTACCCAGGAGGGTTAGCGGGACTGAAGCTTTCTTT. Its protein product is CASVPRRVSGTEAFF. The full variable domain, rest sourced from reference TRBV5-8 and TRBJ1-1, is EAGVTQSPTHLIKTRGQQATLRCSPISGHTSVYWYQQALGLGLQFLLWYDEGEERNRGNFPPRFSGRQFPNYSSELNVNALELEDSALYLCASVPRRVSGTEAFFGQGTRLTVV.

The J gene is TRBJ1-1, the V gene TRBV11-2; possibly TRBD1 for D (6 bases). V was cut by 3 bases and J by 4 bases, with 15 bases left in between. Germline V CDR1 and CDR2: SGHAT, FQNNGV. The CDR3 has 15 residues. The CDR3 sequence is CASSLGGVGGTEAFF. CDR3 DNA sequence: TGTGCCAGCAGCTTGGGAGGGGTAGGGGGCACTGAAGCTTTCTTT.

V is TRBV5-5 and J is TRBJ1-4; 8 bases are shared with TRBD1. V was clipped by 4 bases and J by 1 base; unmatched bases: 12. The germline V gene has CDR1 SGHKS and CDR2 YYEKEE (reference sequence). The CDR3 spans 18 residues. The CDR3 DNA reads TGTGCCAGCAGCGATGCCGCAGGGGGCTGGGTAACTAATGAAAAACTGTTTTTT. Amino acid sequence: CASSDAAGGWVTNEKLFF.

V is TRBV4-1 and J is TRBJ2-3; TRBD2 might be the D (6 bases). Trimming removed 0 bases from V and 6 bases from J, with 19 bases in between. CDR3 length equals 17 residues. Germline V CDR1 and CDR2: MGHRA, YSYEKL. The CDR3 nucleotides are TGCGCCAGCAGCCAAGACCAGAGACGACTAGTCAGGGATACGCAGTATTTT. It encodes CASSQDQRRLVRDTQYF.

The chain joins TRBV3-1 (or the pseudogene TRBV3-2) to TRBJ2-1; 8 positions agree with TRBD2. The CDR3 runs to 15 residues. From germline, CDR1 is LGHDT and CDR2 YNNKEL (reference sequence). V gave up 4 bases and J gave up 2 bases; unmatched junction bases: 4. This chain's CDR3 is CASSLSGVTYNEQFF. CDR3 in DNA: TGTGCCAGCAGCCTTAGCGGGGTCACCTACAATGAGCAGTTCTTC.

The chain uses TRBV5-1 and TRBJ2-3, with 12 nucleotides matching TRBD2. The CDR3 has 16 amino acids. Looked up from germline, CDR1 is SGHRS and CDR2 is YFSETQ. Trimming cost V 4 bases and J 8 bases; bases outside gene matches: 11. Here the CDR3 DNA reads TGCGCCAGCAGCGCCTCTCTAGCGGGGGGGCTGGTTACGCAGTATTTT. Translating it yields CASSASLAGGLVTQYF.

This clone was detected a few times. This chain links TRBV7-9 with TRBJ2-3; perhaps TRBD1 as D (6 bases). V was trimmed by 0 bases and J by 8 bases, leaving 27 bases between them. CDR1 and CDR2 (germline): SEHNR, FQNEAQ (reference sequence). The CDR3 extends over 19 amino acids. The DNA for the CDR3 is TGTGCCAGCAGCTTAGCTAGGTCGGACAGCCGTTTTTACTTCTCTACGCAGTATTTT. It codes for CASSLARSDSRFYFSTQYF.

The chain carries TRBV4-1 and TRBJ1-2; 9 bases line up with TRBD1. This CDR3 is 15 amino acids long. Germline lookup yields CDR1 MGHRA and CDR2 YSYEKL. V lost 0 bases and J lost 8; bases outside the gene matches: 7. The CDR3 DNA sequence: TGCGCCAGCAGCCAAGATGGGACAGGGTCCAGGGGCTACACCTTC. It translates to CASSQDGTGSRGYTF.

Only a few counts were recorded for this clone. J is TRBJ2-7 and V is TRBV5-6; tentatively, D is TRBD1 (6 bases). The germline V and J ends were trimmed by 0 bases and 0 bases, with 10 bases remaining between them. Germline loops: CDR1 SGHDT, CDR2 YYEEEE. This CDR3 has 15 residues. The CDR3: CASSLEQGVSYEQYF. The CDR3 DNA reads TGTGCCAGCAGCTTGGAACAGGGAGTCTCCTACGAGCAGTACTTC.

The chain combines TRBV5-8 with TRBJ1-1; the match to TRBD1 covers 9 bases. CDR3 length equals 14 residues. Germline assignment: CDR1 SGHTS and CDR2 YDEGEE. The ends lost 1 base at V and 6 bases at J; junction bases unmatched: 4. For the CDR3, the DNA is TGTGCCAGCAGCTTGCGGACAGGGGTCGCTGAAGCTTTCTTT. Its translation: CASSLRTGVAEAFF.